This TCR beta chain was captured by sequencing in a study of CD8 T cells in Susac syndrome. TEMRA cells were FACS-enriched, with CD8+ and CD4+ T cells isolated negatively. The authors reverse transcribed roughly 0.5 to 1 ug RNA with random hexamers. TCRdb ran MiXCR on the immunoSEQ multiplex PCR reads and lists one entry per CDR3 protein. The repertoire holds around 270,000 distinct CDR3 sequences, with over 75% as singletons. Sequencing used CD8+ T cells from PBMCs. This sequence was found in a human donor with multiple sclerosis.

CDR3 nucleotides: TGCAGTGCTGAGAGCCAAAGCTCCTACAATGAGCAGTTCTTC. Translated, it gives CSAESQSSYNEQFF. The chain joins TRBV20-1 to TRBJ2-1; D remains ambiguous. The CDR3 is 14 amino acids. Germline loops: CDR1 DFQATT, CDR2 SNEGSKA (reference sequence). The V end was cut by 5 bases, the J end by 0 bases, with 11 bases between.